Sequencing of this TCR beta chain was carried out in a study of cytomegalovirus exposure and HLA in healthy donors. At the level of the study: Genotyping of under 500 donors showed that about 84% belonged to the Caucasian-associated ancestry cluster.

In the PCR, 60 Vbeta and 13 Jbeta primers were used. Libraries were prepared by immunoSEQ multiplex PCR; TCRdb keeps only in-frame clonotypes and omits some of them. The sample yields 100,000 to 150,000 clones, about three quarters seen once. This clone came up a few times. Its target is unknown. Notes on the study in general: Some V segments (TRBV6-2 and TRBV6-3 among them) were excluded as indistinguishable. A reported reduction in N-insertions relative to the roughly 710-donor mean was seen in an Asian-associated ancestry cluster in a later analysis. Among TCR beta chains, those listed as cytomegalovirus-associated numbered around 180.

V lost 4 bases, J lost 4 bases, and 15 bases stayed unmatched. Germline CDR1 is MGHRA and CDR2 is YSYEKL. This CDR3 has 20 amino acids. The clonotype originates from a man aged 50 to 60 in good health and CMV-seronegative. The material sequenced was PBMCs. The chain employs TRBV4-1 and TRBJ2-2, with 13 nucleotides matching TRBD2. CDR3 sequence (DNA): TGCGCCAGCAGCCTCCTGGCCTGGTTGAGGACTAGCGGGGGCACCGGGGAGCTGTTTTTT. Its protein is CASSLLAWLRTSGGTGELFF.